Below are 22 T cell receptor beta chains sequenced from a single sample in a study of control samples from healthy donors and cancer patients. This table comes from immunoSEQ multiplex PCR, and its TCRdb copy is limited to in-frame clones, with some not included. The sample has 120,000 or so clones; less than 95% are singletons. Sequencing used blood. These receptors were taken from a man aged 18 to 29 in good health.

CDR3 nucleotide sequence: TGTGCCAGTAGTATAGATCTCCGTAAGGCTTTCTTT. It yields the protein CASSIDLRKAFF. The rearrangement joins TRBV19 to TRBJ1-1, with D hard to call. The CDR3 covers 12 residues. The germline gives CDR1 LNHDA, CDR2 SQIVND (reference sequence). Trimming cost V 0 bases and J 11 bases, with 10 bases left between them.

The V call is TRBV5-5, the J call TRBJ2-3, with 7 nucleotides matching TRBD2. The CDR3 is 15 residues long. Germline values: CDR1 SGHKS, CDR2 YYEKEE (reference sequence). J was trimmed by 0 bases and V by 5 bases; bases with no gene match: 6. CDR3 in amino acids: CASSPAGDSTDTQYF. For the CDR3, the DNA is TGTGCCAGCAGTCCGGCGGGGGATAGCACAGATACGCAGTATTTT.

This clone was seen a single time. The rearrangement joins TRBV2 to TRBJ2-5; TRBD2 matches at 8 bases. After removal of 5 bases from V and 4 bases from J, the junction contained 9 bases not matched to a gene. Germline CDR1 is SNHLY and CDR2 is FYNNEI. The CDR3 sequence is 15 residues long. CDR3 DNA: TGTGCCAGCAGTCCGAGCCGGGGGGGGCGAGAGACCCAGTACTTC. This sequence encodes CASSPSRGGRETQYF.

This clone showed up just a few times. The V gene is TRBV3-1 (or the pseudogene TRBV3-2), the J gene TRBJ1-5, with D unresolved. The CDR3 is made up of 13 amino acids. The germline gives CDR1 LGHDT, CDR2 YNNKEL (reference sequence). The V gene lost 0 bases and the J gene lost 4 bases, with 4 bases spanning the gap. CDR3 region: CASSQERNQPQHF. In DNA form, the CDR3 reads TGTGCCAGCAGCCAAGAGCGTAATCAGCCCCAGCATTTT.

The chain carries TRBV30 and TRBJ2-2; tentatively, D is TRBD1 or TRBD2 (5 bases each). V was clipped by 3 bases and J by 3 bases, with 8 bases between them. Germline-derived CDR1 and CDR2 are GTSNPN and SVGIG (reference sequence). This CDR3 contains 13 residues. DNA for the CDR3: TGTGCCTGGAGGGGACGGGACACCGGGGAGCTGTTTTTT. It is translated as CAWRGRDTGELFF.

V usage is TRBV5-1 and J usage is TRBJ1-1, with 7 nucleotides matching TRBD1. CDR1 is SGHRS, CDR2 YFSETQ, per germline. This CDR3 has 16 amino acids. The V and J ends lost 1 base and 0 bases, in that order; junction bases with no gene match: 6. The CDR3 DNA follows: TGCGCCAGCAGCTTGCGAAGGGGGCGAGTGAACACTGAAGCTTTCTTT. This sequence encodes CASSLRRGRVNTEAFF.

V is TRBV7-2 and J is TRBJ2-5, with 9 bases fitting TRBD2. This CDR3 comprises 14 residues. Germline loops: CDR1 SGHTA, CDR2 FQGNSA. The V segment lost 1 base and the J segment 3 bases; nucleotides outside the gene matches: 0. CDR3 DNA sequence: TGTGCCAGCAGCTTAGGACTAGCGGAAGAGACCCAGTACTTC. Translated: CASSLGLAEETQYF.

The chain joins TRBV6-5 to TRBJ2-7, with TRBD1 matching 9 bases. CDR3 length: 14 amino acids. The trim removed 7 bases at V and 0 bases at J, leaving 4 bases unmatched. Germline CDR1 and CDR2: MNHEY and SVGAGI. Here the CDR3 reads CASTPTGGSYEQYF. The CDR3 nucleotides read TGTGCCAGCACCCCGACAGGGGGCTCCTACGAGCAGTACTTC.

There are a few counts of this clone. The rearrangement joins TRBV15 to TRBJ2-5; unclear D gene. The germline V gene has CDR1 LNHNV and CDR2 YYDKDF (reference sequence). This CDR3 has 15 residues. V shed 0 bases and J shed 1 base, with 9 bases lying between them. CDR3 nucleotides: TGTGCCACCAGCAGAGATCCCGGACCCCAAGAGACCCAGTACTTC. Protein product: CATSRDPGPQETQYF.

This clone was counted a few times. The chain recombines TRBV5-5 with TRBJ2-4; D may correspond to TRBD1 or TRBD2 (5 bases each). The CDR3 has 19 amino acids. V gave up 0 bases and J gave up 1 base, with 20 bases separating them. Germline values: CDR1 SGHKS, CDR2 YYEKEE (reference sequence). The CDR3 DNA reads as TGTGCCAGCAGCTTGGCGGGTTGGGGCGGCCGGGGTGCCAAAAACATTCAGTACTTC. This encodes CASSLAGWGGRGAKNIQYF.

The chain carries TRBV6-5 and TRBJ2-3; D might be TRBD1 or TRBD2, each matching 5 bases. CDR1 MNHEY and CDR2 SVGAGI come from the germline V gene. V dropped 6 bases and J dropped 0 bases, with 13 bases sitting between them. This CDR3 has 15 amino acids. DNA of the CDR3: TGTGCCAGCAGCGTGCCGGGACGGAGCACAGATACGCAGTATTTT. Translated: CASSVPGRSTDTQYF.

The chain combines TRBV7-8 with TRBJ2-4; tentative D call: TRBD2 (7 bases). The CDR3 extends over 14 amino acids. V was trimmed by 1 base and J by 9 bases, leaving 13 bases between them. The germline gives CDR1 SGHVS, CDR2 FQNEAQ. CDR3 amino acids: CASSLVGGLAIQYF. CDR3 coding DNA: TGTGCCAGCAGCTTAGTGGGGGGGCTGGCCATTCAGTACTTC.

J is TRBJ1-2 and V is TRBV15, with no clear D. The CDR3 loop spans 15 amino acids. Per the germline V gene, CDR1 is LNHNV and CDR2 is YYDKDF (reference sequence). V lost 0 bases to trimming and J lost 4 bases, with 12 bases between them. The CDR3 sequence: CATSRDQTPTYGYTF. The CDR3, as DNA: TGTGCCACCAGCAGAGATCAAACGCCTACCTATGGCTACACCTTC.

This chain uses TRBV25-1 with TRBJ2-7; D is undetermined. The CDR3 loop spans 14 amino acids. V dropped 3 bases and J dropped 3 bases, with 12 bases sitting between them. Germline V CDR1 and CDR2: MGHDK, SYGVNS. Written as DNA, the CDR3 is TGTGCCAGCAGTGATGCCGGTGGGGACTACGAGCAGTACTTC. Its translation: CASSDAGGDYEQYF.

The V gene is TRBV5-5, the J gene TRBJ1-1; possibly TRBD1 for D (6 bases). This CDR3 comprises 13 residues. The V and J ends lost 5 bases and 0 bases respectively, with 8 bases between them. The germline V gene has CDR1 SGHKS and CDR2 YYEKEE (reference sequence). The CDR3 DNA reads as TGTGCCAGCAGAGGGGGTTTGAACACTGAAGCTTTCTTT. Translating it yields CASRGGLNTEAFF.

This sequence joins TRBV7-9 and TRBJ2-1; D call uncertain. The germline V gene has CDR1 SEHNR and CDR2 FQNEAQ (reference sequence). Trimming took 0 bases from V and 8 from J, leaving 5 bases between them. The CDR3 spans 12 residues. CDR3 in amino acids: CASSLAFDEQFF. The CDR3, as DNA: TGTGCCAGCAGCTTAGCCTTCGATGAGCAGTTCTTC.

This chain uses TRBV7-9 with TRBJ2-3; TRBD1 agrees at 8 bases. V trimming: 5 bases; J trimming: 0 bases; junction bases outside the gene matches: 13. This CDR3 is 18 amino acids long. Germline V gene sequence: CDR1 SEHNR, CDR2 FQNEAQ (reference sequence). The CDR3 loop reads CASSIAGTGRRSTDTQYF. The CDR3 DNA is TGTGCCAGCAGCATCGCTGGGACAGGCCGGAGGAGCACAGATACGCAGTATTTT.

The V and J genes are TRBV9 and TRBJ2-1; D is uncertain. CDR1 and CDR2 from the germline V gene are SGDLS and YYNGEE. The CDR3 runs to 13 residues. The germline V and J ends were trimmed by 4 bases and 4 bases, with 9 bases remaining between them. The CDR3 loop is CASSPSEYNEQFF. The CDR3 nucleotides are TGTGCCAGCAGCCCGAGTGAGTACAATGAGCAGTTCTTC. Full variable domain (missing parts from reference TRBV9 and TRBJ2-1): DSGVTQTPKHLITATGQRVTLRCSPRSGDLSVYWYQQSLDQGLQFLIQYYNGEERAKGNILERFSAQQFPDLHSELNLSSLELGDSALYFCASSPSEYNEQFFGPGTRLTVL.

The V and J genes are TRBV7-9 and TRBJ2-2; D not resolved. This CDR3 has 15 residues. V lost 3 bases and J lost 0, with 8 bases in between. The germline V gene has CDR1 SEHNR and CDR2 FQNEAQ (reference sequence). The CDR3 is CASSFPGANTGELFF. Written as DNA, the CDR3 is TGTGCCAGCAGCTTTCCGGGCGCGAACACCGGGGAGCTGTTTTTT.

A single count supports this clone. The chain has TRBV9 and TRBJ2-1; no definite D call. The V end lost 0 bases, the J end lost 5 bases, and 12 bases lay between the germline ends. The germline gives CDR1 SGDLS, CDR2 YYNGEE. The CDR3 spans 15 residues. CDR3 region: CASSVGGSLNNEQFF. The DNA for the CDR3 is TGTGCCAGCAGCGTAGGGGGTAGCCTAAACAATGAGCAGTTCTTC. The full variable domain, in which reference TRBV9 and TRBJ2-1 provide the parts outside the CDR3, is DSGVTQTPKHLITATGQRVTLRCSPRSGDLSVYWYQQSLDQGLQFLIQYYNGEERAKGNILERFSAQQFPDLHSELNLSSLELGDSALYFCASSVGGSLNNEQFFGPGTRLTVL.

The gene calls are TRBV14 and TRBJ2-2; 7 bases align to TRBD2. Germline assignment: CDR1 SGHDN and CDR2 FVKESK. This CDR3 spans 16 amino acids. The V gene end was trimmed by 1 base and the J gene end by 0 bases; junction bases not matched to a gene: 2. The CDR3 DNA follows: TGTGCCAGCAGCCAAGGTCTAGCGGCGAACACCGGGGAGCTGTTTTTT. Translation gives CASSQGLAANTGELFF.

CDR3 protein: CASSQDVQGHNSPLHF. CDR3 DNA: TGCGCCAGCAGCCAAGACGTCCAGGGGCACAACTCACCCCTCCACTTT. This chain links TRBV4-1 with TRBJ1-6; D is perhaps TRBD1 (6 bases). There are 16 residues in the CDR3. V was pared by 0 bases and J by 10 bases, with 16 bases between. Germline V gene lookup returns CDR1 MGHRA and CDR2 YSYEKL.